These T cell receptor beta chains were read from a single sample in a study of PD-L1 blockade in urothelial cancer. Method: immunoSEQ multiplex PCR; TCRdb's copy keeps in-frame clones and lacks some. This table has under 95,000 clones, over 80% appearing once. This sample comprised PBMCs, obtained around atezolizumab (anti-PD-L1) treatment. The receptors were sampled from a man aged 55-75 years with urothelial cancer. The CDR3 runs from the conserved cysteine through the conserved F or W. The order of the fields is CDR3 DNA, CDR3 protein, clone size, D gene, CDR3 length, J gene, V gene. The D gene is left open where the match is weak. Size is stated for part of the rows, as once, few or many counts, or as a class when the clone is expanded.

TGTGCCAGCAGCACCGGGACAGGGCATCAGCCCCAGCATTTT	CASSTGTGHQPQHF	.	TRBD1	14	TRBJ1-5	TRBV7-2
TGCGCCAGCAGCCCACTAAGTAGCTCCTACAATGAGCAGTTCTTC	CASSPLSSSYNEQFF	few	.	15	TRBJ2-1	TRBV4-1
TGTGCCTGGAGCGACACAGGGATAGGGGGAAACACCATATATTTT	CAWSDTGIGGNTIYF	.	.	15	TRBJ1-3	TRBV30
TGTGCCAGCAGCCCCGACTTCTACGAGCAGTACTTC	CASSPDFYEQYF	.	.	12	TRBJ2-7	TRBV2
TGTGCCAGCGCGGGACCCTACGAGCAGTACTTC	CASAGPYEQYF	.	.	11	TRBJ2-7	TRBV28
TGTGCCAGCATGGACTGGGGGGTTAGCAATCAGCCCCAGCATTTT	CASMDWGVSNQPQHF	.	.	15	TRBJ1-5	TRBV2
TGTGCCAGCATGGAACGGGGACTTGGGCACAATGAGCAGTTCTTC	CASMERGLGHNEQFF	once	.	15	TRBJ2-1	TRBV27
TGCGCCAGCAGCCCGGGGTCGACCTACGAGCAGTACTTC	CASSPGSTYEQYF	.	.	13	TRBJ2-7	TRBV5-1
TGTGCCAGCAGTTCCGAGACTAGCGGCACAGATACGCAGTATTTT	CASSSETSGTDTQYF	.	TRBD2	15	TRBJ2-3	TRBV5-6
TGTGCCAGCAGCCCCTCCGTCCTTTATCAGCCCCAGCATTTT	CASSPSVLYQPQHF	once	.	14	TRBJ1-5	TRBV9
TGTGCCAGCAGCCCACGGGACAGCAGCTCCTACGAGCAGTACTTC	CASSPRDSSSYEQYF	.	TRBD1	15	TRBJ2-7	TRBV7-2
TGTGCCAGCAAGAGGGTTAACTATGGCTACACCTTC	CASKRVNYGYTF	.	.	12	TRBJ1-2	TRBV28
TGTGCCAGCAGCTTAGCCTTAACTAGAAATAGACCCTACGAGCAGTACTTC	CASSLALTRNRPYEQYF	.	.	17	TRBJ2-7	TRBV7-2
TGCGCCAGCAGCTTGGATGGACAGCTCAATCAGCCCCAGCATTTT	CASSLDGQLNQPQHF	.	.	15	TRBJ1-5	TRBV5-1
TGTGCCAGCTCACGGTACCGGGACAGCCCTGGGGCTGAAGCTTTCTTT	CASSRYRDSPGAEAFF	.	TRBD1	16	TRBJ1-1	TRBV18
TGTGCCAGTAGTCGGACAGTAAACACCGGGGAGCTGTTTTTT	CASSRTVNTGELFF	.	.	14	TRBJ2-2	TRBV19
TGTGCCAGCAGCCCCCAGGGATCTGGAAACACCATATATTTT	CASSPQGSGNTIYF	.	.	14	TRBJ1-3	TRBV5-4
TGTGCCAGCAGTTTATCTCTAGCGGGTATATACAATGAGCAGTTCTTC	CASSLSLAGIYNEQFF	.	TRBD2	16	TRBJ2-1	TRBV27
TGCGCCAGCAGCCCCGTGAATGAGCAGTTCTTC	CASSPVNEQFF	few	.	11	TRBJ2-1	TRBV10-2
TGTGCCAGCAGTGAATGGCGTAGCGGGAATAGGGGCCGTGAGCAGTTCTTC	CASSEWRSGNRGREQFF	once	TRBD2	17	TRBJ2-1	TRBV2
TGTGCCAGCACCGTAGAGAGAACAGGGGTTGAGCAGTACTTC	CASTVERTGVEQYF	.	TRBD1	14	TRBJ2-7	TRBV6-1
TGTGCCAGCAGCGCGCTTTCGGGACAGAACAATGAGCAGTTCTTC	CASSALSGQNNEQFF	.	TRBD1	15	TRBJ2-1	TRBV11-2
TGTGCCAGCAGCTTAGAGTCCGCACAGAGCTACGAGCAGTACTTC	CASSLESAQSYEQYF	.	.	15	TRBJ2-7	TRBV7-2
TGCGCCAGCAGCAATAGTCCCATAGGACTAGAGGAGACCCAGTACTTC	CASSNSPIGLEETQYF	once	TRBD2	16	TRBJ2-5	TRBV5-1
TGTGCCAGCAGCCCCTTACCCGTGCGGGAGGGCCCCATGACTTACGAGCAGTACTTC	CASSPLPVREGPMTYEQYF	.	TRBD2	19	TRBJ2-7	TRBV11-2
TGTGCCAGCAGTTGGACTAGCACAGATACGCAGTATTTT	CASSWTSTDTQYF	.	.	13	TRBJ2-3	TRBV6-5
TGCGCCAGCAGCCAAAGGACTAGCGGACAGAGCTCCTACAATGAGCAGTTCTTC	CASSQRTSGQSSYNEQFF	.	TRBD2	18	TRBJ2-1	TRBV5-1
TGTGCCAGCAGCTTAGACGCACAACGCAATCAGCCCCAGCATTTT	CASSLDAQRNQPQHF	.	.	15	TRBJ1-5	TRBV7-2
TGCGCCAGCAGCCAAGACAGTGGGACAGATAATGAGCAGTTCTTC	CASSQDSGTDNEQFF	.	TRBD1	15	TRBJ2-1	TRBV4-3
TGTGCCAGCAGCTTACGGGGGAACACTGAAGCTTTCTTT	CASSLRGNTEAFF	.	.	13	TRBJ1-1	TRBV7-8
TGCGCCAGCAGCCAAGATGGAGGGGACTACGAGCAGTACTTC	CASSQDGGDYEQYF	.	.	14	TRBJ2-7	TRBV4-1
TGTGCCAGCAGTCCCGGGGGAAGCGGATCCTACGAGCAGTACTTC	CASSPGGSGSYEQYF	once	.	15	TRBJ2-7	TRBV28
TGTGCCAGCAGCGGCGCCGGGACAGGGGACGAGCAGTACTTC	CASSGAGTGDEQYF	.	TRBD1	14	TRBJ2-7	TRBV5-4
TGTGCCTGGAGCTGGCAGGGGGAAGGAGGCTACACCTTC	CAWSWQGEGGYTF	.	TRBD1	13	TRBJ1-2	TRBV30
TGTGCCAGCAGCGGACAGGGTTTTAAGGAAAAACTGTTTTTT	CASSGQGFKEKLFF	.	TRBD1	14	TRBJ1-4	TRBV6-1
TGTGCCAGCAGTTACTCGAGTGGGGGGAACTATGGCTACACCTTC	CASSYSSGGNYGYTF	.	.	15	TRBJ1-2	TRBV6-5
TGTGCCAGCAGCACGACAGGGGTCATGAACACTGAAGCTTTCTTT	CASSTTGVMNTEAFF	.	TRBD1	15	TRBJ1-1	TRBV7-9
TGCGCCAGCAGCGGATCCGGGACAGGGACAGGCGAGCAGTACTTC	CASSGSGTGTGEQYF	.	TRBD1	15	TRBJ2-7	TRBV5-1
TGTGCCAGCAGCCCCTACCGAGGAAACACCATATATTTT	CASSPYRGNTIYF	.	.	13	TRBJ1-3	TRBV7-3
TGTGCCAGCAGCGAGGGGGACTATACCCCTTATGGCTACACCTTC	CASSEGDYTPYGYTF	.	.	15	TRBJ1-2	TRBV7-2
TGTGCCAGCTCACCAGGCAGGGGTGAAGAGGGCTACACCTTC	CASSPGRGEEGYTF	.	.	14	TRBJ1-2	TRBV18
TGTGCCAGCAGGTCGGGGACTGTCTCCTACGAGCAGTACTTC	CASRSGTVSYEQYF	.	.	14	TRBJ2-7	TRBV6-5
TGTGCCAGCAGTTTGTGGGGCGCGCCCTACAATGAGCAGTTCTTC	CASSLWGAPYNEQFF	.	.	15	TRBJ2-1	TRBV27
TGCAGCGTTGAAGGCGGAGGGCACTATGGCTACACCTTC	CSVEGGGHYGYTF	.	.	13	TRBJ1-2	TRBV29-1
TGCAGCGTGGAGACAGGTTCCGGAAACACCATATATTTT	CSVETGSGNTIYF	.	.	13	TRBJ1-3	TRBV29-1
TGCAGCGTGGGACAGGGGGAACCCTTTCGGTTCTTC	CSVGQGEPFRFF	.	TRBD1	12	TRBJ2-1	TRBV29-1
TGTGCCAGCAGTGTTCGTATACAAGAGACCCAGTACTTC	CASSVRIQETQYF	.	.	13	TRBJ2-5	TRBV2
TGTGCCAGCAGGGAGGGGTATGGCTACACCTTC	CASREGYGYTF	.	.	11	TRBJ1-2	TRBV6-5
TGTGCCAGCAGCTTGGGACAGGGTACTTTGAACACTGAAGCTTTCTTT	CASSLGQGTLNTEAFF	.	TRBD1	16	TRBJ1-1	TRBV13